These 17 T cell receptor beta chains were sequenced from one sample in a study of blood T cells in healthy people across ages. A second PCR of 7 to 11 cycles used a sample-barcoded 5' primer and a J-beta primer mix. MiXCR was run by TCRdb on the 5' RACE reads, yielding one entry per CDR3 protein. The data hold approximately 730,000 distinct CDR3 sequences, with 50% to 65% observed a single time. The sample taken for sequencing was blood. The source of these receptors is a man older than 75 in good health.

The gene calls are TRBV6-5 and TRBJ1-4; TRBD1 matches 9 bases. The V gene end was trimmed by 0 bases and the J gene end by 6 bases; junction bases not matched to a gene: 5. CDR3 length: 16 amino acids. Germline V lookup: CDR1 MNHEY, CDR2 SVGAGI. CDR3 sequence: CASSYSNRGRDEKLFF. Written as DNA, the CDR3 is TGTGCCAGCAGTTACTCGAACAGGGGGCGGGATGAAAAACTGTTTTTT.

This clonotype was seen a few times. CDR3 loop: CASSLVGEGPYEQYF. The CDR3 DNA follows: TGTGCCAGCAGCTTAGTGGGGGAGGGCCCCTACGAGCAGTACTTC. The chain carries TRBV7-3 and TRBJ2-4; 7 bases line up with TRBD2. The tail of the sequence fits TRBJ2-7 better, so the J call may be wrong. Germline V lookup: CDR1 SGHTA, CDR2 FQGTGA. CDR3 length: 15 amino acids.

The chain is built from TRBV29-1 and TRBJ2-1; 8 nucleotides line up with TRBD1. The germline gives CDR1 SQVTM, CDR2 ANQGSEA. The CDR3 has 16 residues. V was pared by 1 base and J by 6 bases, with 11 bases of the junction left unmatched. DNA for the CDR3: TGCAGCGTTGAAGGGACAGGGAGGAATCATGGCAATGAGCAGTTCTTC. It codes for CSVEGTGRNHGNEQFF.

The chain couples TRBV29-1 to TRBJ1-1; tentative D call: TRBD1 (6 bases). Germline-derived CDR1 and CDR2 are SQVTM and ANQGSEA. This CDR3 region has 13 residues. The V gene lost 5 bases and the J gene lost 4 bases, with 14 bases spanning the gap. CDR3 in amino acids: CSVNRVGITEAFF. The CDR3 DNA reads TGCAGCGTTAACAGGGTCGGGATCACTGAAGCTTTCTTT.

This clonotype has just a few counts. The chain joins TRBV7-9 to TRBJ2-1; TRBD2 matches 7 bases. The CDR3 is 14 amino acids. The junction had 8 bases not matched to a gene; V was cut back by 5 bases and J by 7 bases. The germline V gene encodes CDR1 SEHNR and CDR2 FQNEAQ (reference sequence). The DNA of the CDR3 is TGTGCCAGCAGCCGCGGGGGAGAAGGAAATGAGCAGTTCTTC. It is translated as CASSRGGEGNEQFF.

V and J are TRBV3-1 and TRBJ2-5; TRBD2 matches 10 bases. Germline CDR1 is LGHDT and CDR2 is YNNKEL (reference sequence). V shed 4 bases and J 11 bases; nucleotides not matched to a gene: 13. The CDR3 is 15 residues long. The CDR3 nucleotides read TGTGCCAGCAGCCCTAAAGCGGGAGGGCTGGGGGAGCAGTACTTC. The encoded protein is CASSPKAGGLGEQYF.

The V and J genes are TRBV20-1 and TRBJ2-7, with 9 bases matching TRBD2. Germline CDR1 and CDR2: DFQATT and SNEGSKA (reference sequence). J gave up 7 bases and V 3 bases, and 4 bases lay outside the gene matches. The CDR3 is 12 residues long. CDR3 amino acids: CSARVAGDEQYF. As DNA, the CDR3 is TGCAGTGCTAGGGTAGCGGGAGATGAGCAGTACTTC.

A few counts support this clonotype. V gene TRBV5-1 combines with J gene TRBJ2-1; D possibly corresponds to TRBD2 (6 bases). With 0 bases removed from V and 6 bases from J, the gap between germline ends came to 13 bases. CDR3 length: 15 residues. The V gene's germline CDR1 is SGHRS and CDR2 YFSETQ. The CDR3 here is CASSLGGIHPNEQFF. The DNA for the CDR3 is TGCGCCAGCAGCTTGGGCGGGATCCACCCCAATGAGCAGTTCTTC.

This clonotype came up a few times. The genes are TRBV2 and TRBJ2-4; 12 positions match TRBD2. Unmatched junction bases numbered 10, after V lost 8 bases and J lost 5 bases. Germline lookup yields CDR1 SNHLY and CDR2 FYNNEI. The CDR3 consists of 16 residues. The DNA of the CDR3 is TGTGCCAGCGGACTAGGAACTAGCGGGGGGCAAAACATTCAGTACTTC. It translates to CASGLGTSGGQNIQYF.

This chain uses TRBV2 with TRBJ2-5, with D possibly being TRBD2 (5 bases). Germline lookup yields CDR1 SNHLY and CDR2 FYNNEI. This CDR3 has 13 residues. V lost 7 bases and J lost 0, with 9 bases in between. The CDR3 reads CASNPGYQETQYF. The CDR3 DNA sequence: TGTGCCAGCAACCCGGGGTACCAAGAGACCCAGTACTTC.

DNA for the CDR3: TGTGCCAGCAGCTTAGACAGTGGACGCGCTGAAGCTTTCTTT. This encodes CASSLDSGRAEAFF. The J gene is TRBJ1-1, the V gene TRBV7-9; D ambiguous. This CDR3 contains 14 residues. V lost 1 base and J 6 bases, leaving 12 bases between the germline ends. Germline CDR1 and CDR2: SEHNR and FQNEAQ (reference sequence).

The chain joins TRBV7-2 to TRBJ2-5; possibly TRBD2 for D (5 bases). This CDR3 comprises 15 residues. V shed 5 bases and J shed 0 bases, with 13 bases lying between them. Germline CDR1 SGHTA, CDR2 FQGNSA. Here the CDR3 reads CASSRFPGYQETQYF. CDR3 nucleotides: TGTGCCAGCAGCCGCTTCCCGGGGTACCAAGAGACCCAGTACTTC. Full variable domain (missing parts from reference TRBV7-2 and TRBJ2-5): GAGVSQSPSNKVTEKGKDVELRCDPISGHTALYWYRQSLGQGLEFLIYFQGNSAPDKSGLPSDRFSAERTGGSVSTLTIQRTQQEDSAVYLCASSRFPGYQETQYFGPGTRLLVL.

The gene calls are TRBV4-1 and TRBJ1-2; D unresolved. The CDR3 totals 14 residues. Deletions cut 2 bases from V and 6 bases from J, with 13 bases between. Germline assignment: CDR1 MGHRA and CDR2 YSYEKL. CDR3 region: CASSQIWFRNGYTF. The CDR3 coding sequence is TGCGCCAGCAGCCAAATCTGGTTCAGGAATGGCTACACCTTC.

This rearrangement joins TRBV29-1 to TRBJ2-5; D is unresolved. Germline loops: CDR1 SQVTM, CDR2 ANQGSEA. The CDR3 is 11 residues long. V was pared by 7 bases and J by 4 bases, with 10 bases between. CDR3 in amino acids: CSGDKGETQYF. For the CDR3, the DNA is TGCAGCGGAGACAAGGGAGAGACCCAGTACTTC.

The chain couples TRBV18 to TRBJ2-7, with 8 bases fitting TRBD1. Trimming took 3 bases from V and 6 from J; bases not matched to a gene: 4. CDR1 is KGHSH and CDR2 is LQKENI in the germline V gene. The CDR3 is 13 amino acids. The CDR3 coding sequence is TGTGCCAGCTCACCGCAGGGGGCGAGCGAGCAGTACTTC. This codes for CASSPQGASEQYF.

The chain is built from TRBV24-1 and TRBJ2-1, with a weak D call TRBD1 (6 bases). CDR1 is KGHDR, CDR2 SFDVKD, per germline. This CDR3 spans 14 amino acids. The V gene lost 3 bases and the J gene lost 8 bases, with 13 bases spanning the gap. CDR3 DNA: TGTGCCACCAGTGATGCCGGACAGTCGGATGAGCAGTTCTTC. Residues: CATSDAGQSDEQFF.

The chain links TRBV7-6 to TRBJ2-1; 7 bases agree with TRBD2. The V segment lost 4 bases and the J segment 0 bases; nucleotides outside the gene matches: 9. Per germline, CDR1 SGHVS and CDR2 FNYEAQ. CDR3 length: 17 residues. The CDR3 DNA follows: TGTGCCAGCAGCTCCTTTACTAGCGCGAGCTCCTACAATGAGCAGTTCTTC. Amino acids: CASSSFTSASSYNEQFF.